These 3 T cell receptor beta chains share one sample of origin, sequenced in a study of blood T cell repertoires in COVID-19. Assay: immunoSEQ multiplex PCR; the TCRdb copy retains only in-frame clones and omits some. This sample has roughly 300,000 clones; more than 70% occur once, and the top ten carry about 5.7%. The sample consisted of PBMCs or T cells enriched from blood (not recorded which). The origin of the receptors is a woman in her thirties who had recovered from COVID-19.

The gene calls are TRBV7-2 and TRBJ2-5, with 13 positions matching TRBD2. Germline loops: CDR1 SGHTA, CDR2 FQGNSA. The CDR3 is 15 residues long. The junction had 2 bases not matched to a gene; V was cut back by 2 bases and J by 5 bases. The CDR3 region has the DNA TGTGCCAGCAGCTTACAACTAGCGGGGGGGGAGACCCAGTACTTC. Protein product: CASSLQLAGGETQYF.

V usage is TRBV30 and J usage is TRBJ2-5; 7 bases agree with TRBD2. The CDR3 is 15 residues long. V gave up 1 base and J gave up 6 bases; unmatched junction bases: 11. CDR1 and CDR2 from the germline V gene are GTSNPN and SVGIG (reference sequence). The CDR3 DNA sequence: TGTGCCTGGAGTGCCCTGACTAGCCCCATTAAGACCCAGTACTTC. It encodes CAWSALTSPIKTQYF.

The rearrangement joins TRBV20-1 to TRBJ2-3; TRBD1 is a possible D gene (6 bases). Germline assignment: CDR1 DFQATT and CDR2 SNEGSKA (reference sequence). The V end was cut by 3 bases, the J end by 4 bases, with 20 bases between. This CDR3 contains 16 residues. The CDR3 coding sequence is TGCAGTGCTAGTATGCTTACGGGGACATTTTCAGATACGCAGTATTTT. Residues: CSASMLTGTFSDTQYF.